This entry is about one T cell receptor (beta chain). The antigen is unknown. This sample was taken from a study of long-term antiretroviral therapy in people with HIV. Study results and limitations: Although diversity increased after ART, it remained lower than in transplant donor controls. The repertoire was dominated at all time points by clones expanded before ART.

At survey level, the immunoSEQ assay was run in its v3.0 version. Here immunoSEQ multiplex PCR was the method, and the copy in TCRdb shows in-frame clones only, minus some. The sample holds tens of thousands of clones, 80% to 85% seen once. The sequencing here drew on unsorted PBMCs, taken 0.1 years before starting antiretroviral therapy. The receptor was isolated from a man aged 35-49 years with HIV.

The CDR3 sequence: CASSQEHSKSGTDTQYF. The DNA of the CDR3 is TGCGCCAGCAGCCAAGAACATAGTAAGTCAGGCACAGATACGCAGTATTTT. This rearrangement joins TRBV4-3 to TRBJ2-3; D gene unclear. The V gene's germline CDR1 is LGHNA and CDR2 YSLEER. The length of the CDR3 is 17 residues. V lost 0 bases, J lost 1 base, and 14 bases lay in between.